The 21 T cell receptor beta chains in this list originate from one sample, sequenced in a study of blood T cell repertoires in COVID-19. Sequenced by immunoSEQ multiplex PCR; TCRdb stores in-frame clones only, minus some. The sample has fewer than 300,000 clones; about 88% are singletons. The source material was peripheral blood. All receptors come from a woman between 40 and 50 years old who had recovered from COVID-19.

In this sample, this clone turned up a few times. V is TRBV7-9 and J is TRBJ2-7; TRBD1 matches at 11 bases. The CDR3 covers 15 residues. J was trimmed by 5 bases and V by 4 bases; bases with no gene match: 7. Per germline, CDR1 SEHNR and CDR2 FQNEAQ (reference sequence). CDR3 nucleotides: TGTGCCAGCAGCTCCGGACAGGGGGCTATTGACGAGCAGTACTTC. Protein: CASSSGQGAIDEQYF.

The rearrangement uses TRBV27 and TRBJ2-1, with 14 positions matching TRBD2. This CDR3 spans 15 amino acids. Germline V gives CDR1 MNHEY, CDR2 SMNVEV (reference sequence). V was clipped by 6 bases and J by 7 bases; unmatched bases: 5. The CDR3 DNA reads TGTGCCAGCAGCATGGGACTAGCGGGGGAGAATGAGCAGTTCTTC. This translates into CASSMGLAGENEQFF.

The V and J genes are TRBV11-3 and TRBJ2-1; D remains ambiguous. V gave up 0 bases and J gave up 4 bases, with 13 bases separating them. The V gene's germline CDR1 is SGHNT and CDR2 YENEEA. The CDR3 extends over 16 amino acids. In nucleotides, the CDR3 is TGTGCCAGCAGCTTAGAGCTAGAAAACCCGTACAATGAGCAGTTCTTC. It specifies CASSLELENPYNEQFF. The full variable domain, its missing parts supplied by reference TRBV11-3 and TRBJ2-1, is EAGVVQSPRYKIIEKKQPVAFWCNPISGHNTLYWYLQNLGQGPELLIRYENEEAVDDSQLPKDRFSAERLKGVDSTLKIQPAELGDSAVYLCASSLELENPYNEQFFGPGTRLTVL.

The rearrangement joins TRBV27 to TRBJ2-3, with D perhaps matching TRBD1 (6 bases). The germline gives CDR1 MNHEY, CDR2 SMNVEV (reference sequence). The CDR3 consists of 14 residues. V was trimmed by 6 bases and J by 6 bases, leaving 16 bases between them. The CDR3 bases are TGTGCCAGCAGACCGCAGGGGCCCCGGGATACGCAGTATTTT. Residues: CASRPQGPRDTQYF.

The chain couples TRBV9 to TRBJ2-2; 7 bases match TRBD2. J was trimmed by 6 bases and V by 4 bases; bases with no gene match: 9. From germline, CDR1 is SGDLS and CDR2 YYNGEE. This CDR3 spans 15 amino acids. Here the CDR3 reads CASSPGAGEAGELFF. The CDR3 nucleotides are TGTGCCAGCAGCCCCGGGGCGGGAGAGGCCGGGGAGCTGTTTTTT.

The chain employs TRBV7-9 and TRBJ1-2; D remains ambiguous. V lost 4 bases to trimming and J lost 1 base, with 13 bases between them. The CDR3 length is 15 residues. From germline, CDR1 is SEHNR and CDR2 FQNEAQ (reference sequence). CDR3: CASSYSAEGNYGYTF. The CDR3 DNA reads TGTGCCAGCAGCTACTCGGCAGAGGGTAACTATGGCTACACCTTC.

This clone appeared once. The chain is built from TRBV6-1 and TRBJ2-1; D gene uncertain. The CDR3 extends over 15 amino acids. V lost 1 base and J lost 1, with 8 bases in between. Germline V CDR1 and CDR2: MNHNS, SASEGT. The CDR3 loop reads CASSEETLSYNEQFF. The CDR3 nucleotides are TGTGCCAGCAGTGAAGAGACACTTTCCTACAATGAGCAGTTCTTC.

This chain joins TRBV10-3 and TRBJ1-2, with D tentatively TRBD1 (5 bases). Germline V gene sequence: CDR1 ENHRY, CDR2 SYGVKD. Trimming cost V 6 bases and J 3 bases, with 17 bases left between them. This CDR3 has 15 amino acids. CDR3 sequence reads: CAISPGGGVDYGYTF. Here the CDR3 DNA reads TGTGCCATCAGCCCAGGAGGAGGGGTTGACTATGGCTACACCTTC.

This chain uses TRBV7-2 with TRBJ2-7, with 9 bases fitting TRBD1. This CDR3 spans 17 amino acids. The V and J ends lost 2 bases and 2 bases, in that order; junction bases with no gene match: 10. Germline-derived CDR1 and CDR2 are SGHTA and FQGNSA. CDR3 bases: TGTGCCAGCAGCTTACGACCGGGGGACAGGGAGCCCTACGAGCAGTACTTC. It translates to CASSLRPGDREPYEQYF.

This clone came up once. The chain links TRBV5-6 to TRBJ1-1; D not resolved. Per germline, CDR1 SGHDT and CDR2 YYEEEE. The CDR3 is made up of 14 amino acids. Trimming cost V 2 bases and J 1 base, with 9 bases left between them. The CDR3 loop reads CASSFGLGNTEAFF. CDR3 nucleotide sequence: TGTGCCAGCAGCTTCGGGTTAGGGAACACTGAAGCTTTCTTT.

The chain joins TRBV11-2 to TRBJ2-5; the match to TRBD2 covers 7 bases. The trim removed 5 bases at V and 4 bases at J, leaving 7 bases unmatched. The CDR3 loop spans 14 amino acids. CDR1 SGHAT and CDR2 FQNNGV come from the germline V gene. CDR3 loop: CASSPPGLLETQYF. CDR3 DNA: TGTGCCAGCAGCCCCCCGGGACTACTAGAGACCCAGTACTTC.

V is TRBV7-8 and J is TRBJ1-2; TRBD1 is a possible D gene (5 bases). The CDR3 sequence is 15 residues long. Trimming took off 5 bases at V and 4 bases at J, with 17 bases between the two ends. CDR1 is SGHVS and CDR2 is FQNEAQ in the germline V gene. This CDR3 is CASSLRGEGIYGYTF. The CDR3 DNA follows: TGTGCCAGCAGCCTCCGGGGGGAGGGCATCTATGGCTACACCTTC.

The chain couples TRBV25-1 to TRBJ2-7; TRBD2 matches 13 bases. This CDR3 has 14 residues. The junction had 8 bases not matched to a gene; V was cut back by 8 bases and J by 7 bases. Per the germline V gene, CDR1 is MGHDK and CDR2 is SYGVNS. The CDR3, as DNA: TGTGCCAGCGGGCCACTAGCGGGAGGGCGTGAGCAGTACTTC. Amino acid sequence: CASGPLAGGREQYF.

A single count supports this clone. This chain links TRBV18 with TRBJ1-3, with no clear D. Germline V gives CDR1 KGHSH, CDR2 LQKENI. The CDR3 has 16 amino acids. Trimming removed 2 bases at V and 4 bases at J, with 15 bases between. CDR3 sequence (DNA): TGTGCCAGCTCACCAGGGCAACTAGAGGCCGGAAACACCATATATTTT. It yields the protein CASSPGQLEAGNTIYF.

This sequence joins TRBV6-5 and TRBJ2-5; TRBD2 matches at 7 bases. This CDR3 is 13 amino acids long. Germline CDR1 MNHEY, CDR2 SVGAGI. V was clipped by 5 bases and J by 5 bases; unmatched bases: 5. The CDR3 sequence is CASSPAGGETQYF. The CDR3 DNA reads TGTGCCAGCAGTCCTGCCGGGGGGGAGACCCAGTACTTC.

The chain uses TRBV7-9 and TRBJ2-6, with 8 bases matching TRBD1. Losses at the gene ends were 0 bases for V and 4 bases for J; bases not matched to a gene: 2. This CDR3 spans 16 amino acids. The germline gives CDR1 SEHNR, CDR2 FQNEAQ (reference sequence). CDR3 nucleotides: TGTGCCAGCAGCTTAGCGCAGGGGGCAGGGGCCAACGTCCTGACTTTC. It codes for CASSLAQGAGANVLTF.

CDR3 sequence (DNA): TGTGCCAGCAGCGTTCAGGGGGCGAGTTTGGGGGAAAAACTGTTTTTT. Its translation is CASSVQGASLGEKLFF. V is TRBV9 and J is TRBJ1-4; 8 nucleotides align to TRBD1. The CDR3 consists of 16 residues. J was trimmed by 8 bases and V by 2 bases; bases with no gene match: 11. CDR1 SGDLS and CDR2 YYNGEE come from the germline V gene.

The V and J genes are TRBV7-9 and TRBJ1-2, with TRBD1 matching over 11 bases. The CDR3 is 16 residues long. Germline loops: CDR1 SEHNR, CDR2 FQNEAQ (reference sequence). With V trimmed by 0 bases and J by 3 bases, 3 bases remained unmatched. The CDR3 coding sequence is TGTGCCAGCAGCTTAGCGGACAGGGGGCCTTACTATGGCTACACCTTC. Translating it yields CASSLADRGPYYGYTF.

V and J are TRBV15 and TRBJ1-5; D possibly corresponds to TRBD1 (5 bases). Trimming removed 5 bases at V and 6 bases at J, with 14 bases between. Germline lookup yields CDR1 LNHNV and CDR2 YYDKDF (reference sequence). The CDR3 covers 14 residues. CDR3 region: CATSGRGEGQPQHF. DNA for the CDR3: TGTGCCACCAGCGGCCGGGGGGAGGGTCAGCCCCAGCATTTT.

The rearrangement joins TRBV4-3 to TRBJ2-2; D might be TRBD1 (6 bases). The CDR3 extends over 14 amino acids. From germline, CDR1 is LGHNA and CDR2 YSLEER. The V gene lost 1 base and the J gene lost 6 bases, with 9 bases spanning the gap. The CDR3 region is CASSQGGGPGELFF. The CDR3 DNA reads TGCGCCAGCAGCCAAGGTGGGGGCCCCGGGGAGCTGTTTTTT.

This clone was recorded at least ten times. The chain uses TRBV25-1 and TRBJ1-2; possibly TRBD1 for D (5 bases). The CDR3 runs 15 residues. Trimming shortened V by 1 base and J by 4 bases, and 13 bases separated the two germline ends. Germline assignment: CDR1 MGHDK and CDR2 SYGVNS. CDR3 DNA sequence: TGTGCCAGCAGTGAATCCCTCGCAGGGCTCTATGGCTACACCTTC. This sequence encodes CASSESLAGLYGYTF.